This TCR beta chain is from a study of lymphopenia after photon versus proton radiotherapy. General study findings and limits: Oligoclonal CD8+ Temra expansion after nadir drove photon patients' diversity drop. A bigger post-nadir fall in TCR diversity correlated inversely with survival time in deceased patients. Only patients who died were analyzed for survival; proton advantage is unproven. Under photons, naive T cells and diversity fell while effector/memory populations rose.

As concerns this clone: Its antigen is as yet unknown.

Libraries were prepared by immunoSEQ multiplex PCR; TCRdb keeps only in-frame clonotypes and omits some of them. This sample carries about 12,000 clones, around 92% of them seen once, and the ten largest clones take about 3.1%. The receptor was isolated from a man in his fifties or sixties with pancreatic cancer. The sequences come from peripheral blood, collected from a patient treated with proton-based radiotherapy.

CDR3 DNA sequence: TGTGCCAGCAGCCCTGAAGGGACCGTGAAAGCTTTCTTT. Protein product: CASSPEGTVKAFF. V usage is TRBV9 and J usage is TRBJ1-1; maybe TRBD1 (5 bases). V gave up 4 bases and J gave up 9 bases, with 16 bases separating them. The CDR3 covers 13 residues. The germline V gene encodes CDR1 SGDLS and CDR2 YYNGEE.